This TCR beta chain comes out of a study of T cells in Graves' hyperthyroidism and ophthalmopathy. Study findings and constraints: Blood also showed most of the thyroid clonotypes that were expanded above 0.001.

As concerns this clonotype: Its target is unknown.

Patients were excluded because of uncontrolled infection, other autoimmune disease, pregnancy or lactation. Each diagnosis drew on symptoms, thyroxine, TRAb, thyroid ultrasound and orbital computed tomography findings. There were TCR beta CDR3 regions amplified from RNA transcripts. First-round RT-PCR targeting the TCR CDR3 was performed with the HTBI primer set. TCRdb re-derived calls from the multiplex PCR reads in MiXCR, one entry per CDR3 protein. Of 450,000 to 700,000 distinct CDR3 sequences detected, 35% to 55% appear once; the ten largest clones hold 15% to 20%. Trimming took off 0 bases at V and 6 bases at J, with 14 bases between the two ends. Looked up from germline, CDR1 is WSHSY and CDR2 is SAAADI. The CDR3 runs to 16 residues.

The receptor comes from an adult woman with Graves' disease, either hyperthyroidism or ophthalmopathy (not recorded which). The sequencing input was peripheral blood or thyroid tissue (not recorded which). The V call is TRBV10-2, the J call TRBJ1-4; possible D gene TRBD1, 6 bases. The CDR3 sequence is CASSESGTGRHEKLFF. CDR3 nucleotides: TGCGCCAGCAGTGAGTCTGGAACAGGGAGGCATGAAAAACTGTTTTTT.